The source of this T cell receptor (beta chain) is a study of CD8 T cell repertoires and HIV-1 epitope variants. Study at large: Twenty-five autologous and known Gag and Nef epitope variant peptides each stimulated T cells separately. The baseline condition was 1M T cells left uncultured.

The length of the CDR3 is 17 residues. Germline trimming cut 4 bases from V and 9 bases from J; bases unmatched to any gene: 15. The V gene's germline CDR1 is SGHDT and CDR2 YYEEEE. Sequencing was performed with immunoSEQ multiplex PCR; in TCRdb, only in-frame clones are kept and a portion is missing. The table shows 80,000 to 95,000 clones, with 70% to 75% occurring only once. The V call is TRBV5-6, the J call TRBJ2-3; 12 bases agree with TRBD1. This TCR was recovered from a male donor with HIV. What was sequenced was uncultured baseline CD8+ T cells from peripheral blood mononuclear cells (PBMCs). The CDR3 DNA reads as TGTGCCAGCAGCAAACCCGTGGGACAGGGGGCGACAGGGACGCAGTATTTT. Protein sequence: CASSKPVGQGATGTQYF.